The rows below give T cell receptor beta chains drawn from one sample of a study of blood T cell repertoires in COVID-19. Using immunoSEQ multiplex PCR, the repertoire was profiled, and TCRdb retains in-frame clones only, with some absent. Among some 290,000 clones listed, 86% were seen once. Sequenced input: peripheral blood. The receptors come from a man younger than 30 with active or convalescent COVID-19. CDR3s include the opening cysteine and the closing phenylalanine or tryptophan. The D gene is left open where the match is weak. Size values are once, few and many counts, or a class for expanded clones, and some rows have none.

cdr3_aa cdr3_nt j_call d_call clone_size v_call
CASGSLPFKLFF TGTGCCAGCGGCTCACTACCTTTTAAACTGTTTTTT TRBJ1-4 . few TRBV2
CASSYGSGLNIQYF TGTGCCAGCAGTTACGGTAGCGGCCTAAACATTCAGTACTTC TRBJ2-4 . . TRBV6-2/TRBV6-3
CASSKYRGGGTEAFF TGTGCCAGTAGTAAATATCGGGGAGGGGGCACTGAAGCTTTCTTT TRBJ1-1 . . TRBV19
CARGTGLQETQYF TGTGCCAGGGGGACAGGGTTACAAGAGACCCAGTACTTC TRBJ2-5 . . TRBV21-1
CASSSTGERQETQYF TGCGCCAGCAGCTCGACGGGAGAGCGGCAAGAGACCCAGTACTTC TRBJ2-5 . . TRBV5-1
CASTEPEFPYEQYF TGTGCCAGCACCGAACCGGAGTTCCCCTACGAGCAGTACTTC TRBJ2-7 . . TRBV6-5
CASSPESATNEKLFF TGTGCCAGCAGCCCCGAGTCTGCAACTAATGAAAAACTGTTTTTT TRBJ1-4 . . TRBV7-9
CASSISPPLATDTQYF TGTGCCAGTAGTATATCCCCGCCCCTAGCCACAGATACGCAGTATTTT TRBJ2-3 . . TRBV19
CSVDRNTEAFF TGCAGCGTTGATAGGAACACTGAAGCTTTCTTT TRBJ1-1 . once TRBV29-1
CASTQGGWHPAQKLFF TGTGCCAGTACCCAGGGGGGATGGCACCCCGCGCAAAAACTGTTTTTT TRBJ1-4 TRBD1 . TRBV19
CASSAGSEGSPLHF TGCGCCAGCAGTGCCGGGTCCGAGGGTTCACCCCTCCACTTT TRBJ1-6 . few TRBV10-1
CASSVGTSGRTDTQYF TGTGCCAGCAGCGTTGGGACTAGCGGGAGGACAGATACGCAGTATTTT TRBJ2-3 TRBD2 . TRBV9
CSVEGRQGRGYTF TGCAGCGTTGAAGGGCGACAGGGAAGGGGCTACACCTTC TRBJ1-2 TRBD1 . TRBV29-1
CASSPLTSWGTDTQYF TGTGCCAGCAGTCCGCTGACTAGCTGGGGCACAGATACGCAGTATTTT TRBJ2-3 TRBD2 . TRBV28
CASSLLSGELFF TGTGCCAGCAGCTTGCTCTCCGGGGAGCTGTTTTTT TRBJ2-2 . . TRBV5-6
CASSLYSGIDEQFF TGCGCCAGCAGCTTGTATAGCGGGATAGATGAGCAGTTCTTC TRBJ2-1 TRBD2 . TRBV5-1
CASSESRGDQPQHF TGCGCCAGCAGTGAGTCACGAGGAGATCAGCCCCAGCATTTT TRBJ1-5 . once TRBV10-1
CASSTQGNTEAFF TGTGCCAGTAGTACACAGGGCAACACTGAAGCTTTCTTT TRBJ1-1 . . TRBV19
CASSLVRQGSGELFF TGTGCCAGCAGCTTAGTGAGACAGGGTTCCGGGGAGCTGTTTTTT TRBJ2-2 TRBD1 . TRBV11-3
CASSQDLTVSYGYTF TGTGCCAGCAGCCAAGATTTAACAGTTAGCTATGGCTACACCTTC TRBJ1-2 . . TRBV3-1/TRBV3-2
CATSLRPLTDTQYF TGTGCCACCTCCCTCAGGCCCCTCACAGATACGCAGTATTTT TRBJ2-3 . . TRBV6-5
CASSYQGSEAFF TGTGCCAGCAGCTACCAGGGGTCTGAAGCTTTCTTT TRBJ1-1 . . TRBV11-1
CASSSGQGAWGTEAFF TGCGCCAGCAGCTCCGGACAGGGGGCGTGGGGCACTGAAGCTTTCTTT TRBJ1-1 TRBD1 . TRBV5-1
CASSRGVGRAIDTQYF TGTGCCAGCAGCAGAGGGGTCGGGAGGGCCATAGATACGCAGTATTTT TRBJ2-3 TRBD2 . TRBV7-9
CARKGVGLFYGYTF TGTGCCAGAAAAGGGGTGGGCCTCTTCTATGGCTACACCTTC TRBJ1-2 . . TRBV2
CAWSVLGNTIYF TGTGCCTGGAGTGTACTCGGAAACACCATATATTTT TRBJ1-3 . . TRBV30
CASSVGRAGELFF TGTGCCAGCAGCGTAGGCAGGGCCGGGGAGCTGTTTTTT TRBJ2-2 . . TRBV9
CASSLGSSRPQHF TGTGCCAGCAGTTTAGGGAGCAGTAGGCCCCAGCATTTT TRBJ1-5 . . TRBV12-3/TRBV12-4
CASSWEQGLDGYTF TGTGCCAGCAGCTGGGAACAGGGTTTGGATGGCTACACCTTC TRBJ1-2 . . TRBV5-6
CASSVSGSSAYEQYF TGTGCCAGCAGCGTGAGCGGGAGTAGTGCCTACGAGCAGTACTTC TRBJ2-7 TRBD2 . TRBV9
CASSNAGAYSNQPQHF TGTGCCAGCAGCAATGCAGGGGCTTATAGCAATCAGCCCCAGCATTTT TRBJ1-5 . once TRBV5-6
CASSPDRASYEQYF TGTGCCAGCAGCCCCGACAGGGCGTCCTACGAGCAGTACTTC TRBJ2-7 TRBD1 . TRBV7-6
CASSFGWDSNYGYTF TGTGCCAGCAGCTTTGGGTGGGACAGTAACTATGGCTACACCTTC TRBJ1-2 TRBD1 once TRBV7-9
CASSRRGFLNEKLFF TGTGCCAGCAGTCGCCGCGGTTTCCTTAATGAAAAACTGTTTTTT TRBJ1-4 . few TRBV6-5
CASSSSGQGFGYTF TGTGCCAGTAGTAGTTCGGGACAAGGATTTGGCTACACCTTC TRBJ1-2 . many TRBV19
CASSFVDRGDYEQYF TGTGCCAGCAGTTTCGTAGACAGGGGGGACTACGAGCAGTACTTC TRBJ2-7 TRBD1 few TRBV28
CASQLTRTGELFF TGCGCCAGCCAGCTAACCAGGACCGGGGAGCTGTTTTTT TRBJ2-2 . . TRBV10-1
CASSSTRDSRISFF TGTGCCAGCAGCTCTACCCGGGACTCGAGAATTAGCTTCTTT TRBJ1-1 . . TRBV5-6